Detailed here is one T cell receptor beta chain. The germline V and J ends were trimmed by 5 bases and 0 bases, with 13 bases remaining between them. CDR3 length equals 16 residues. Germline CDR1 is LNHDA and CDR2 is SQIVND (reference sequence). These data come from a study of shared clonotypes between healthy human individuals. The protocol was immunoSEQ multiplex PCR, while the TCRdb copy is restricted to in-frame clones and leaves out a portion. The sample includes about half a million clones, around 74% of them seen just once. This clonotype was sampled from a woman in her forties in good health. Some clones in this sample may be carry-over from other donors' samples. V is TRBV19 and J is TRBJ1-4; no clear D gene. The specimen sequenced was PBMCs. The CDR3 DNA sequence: TGTGCCAGTAGTTCCTCATTCTCTCCAACTAATGAAAAACTGTTTTTT. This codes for CASSSSFSPTNEKLFF.